The rows below give T cell receptor beta chains drawn from one sample of a study of early T cells in non-severe SARS-CoV-2 infection. A single record per CDR3 protein comes from TCRdb applying MiXCR to the 5' RACE reads. This sample has about 110,000 distinct CDR3 sequences; 10% to 15% occur once, and the top ten carry 3% to 4.5%. This material consisted of whole blood, taken at baseline. The receptors derive from an adult who was a healthcare worker with PCR-confirmed SARS-CoV-2 infection or an uninfected control (not recorded which). The CDR3 runs from the conserved cysteine through the conserved F or W. The order of the fields is J gene, V gene, CDR3 protein.

J gene: TRBJ1-5
V gene: TRBV6-2/TRBV6-3
CDR3 protein: CASSYSTGNQPQHF

J gene: TRBJ1-1
V gene: TRBV30
CDR3 protein: CAWSARRDTEAFF

J gene: TRBJ2-1
V gene: TRBV2
CDR3 protein: CASSERGLALAEQFF

J gene: TRBJ1-1
V gene: TRBV29-1
CDR3 protein: CSVVELAEAFF

J gene: TRBJ2-7
V gene: TRBV12-3/TRBV12-4
CDR3 protein: CASSHRDREPIPLFPYEQYF

J gene: TRBJ1-1
V gene: TRBV6-1
CDR3 protein: CASSAVSLNTEAFF

J gene: TRBJ2-3
V gene: TRBV9
CDR3 protein: CASSGEGAHTDTQYF

J gene: TRBJ2-2
V gene: TRBV21-1
CDR3 protein: CASLAGTGIGELFF

J gene: TRBJ2-6
V gene: TRBV29-1
CDR3 protein: CSVAPPGANVLTF

J gene: TRBJ2-1
V gene: TRBV11-3
CDR3 protein: CASSSSNSGPRTEQFF

J gene: TRBJ1-2
V gene: TRBV30
CDR3 protein: CAWSAGGSNYGYTF

J gene: TRBJ2-1
V gene: TRBV14
CDR3 protein: CASTYYEQFF

J gene: TRBJ1-1
V gene: TRBV4-1
CDR3 protein: CASSQDRTDLEAFF

J gene: TRBJ1-1
V gene: TRBV25-1
CDR3 protein: CASNDRANTEAFF

J gene: TRBJ2-1
V gene: TRBV20-1
CDR3 protein: CSARDADYNEQFF

J gene: TRBJ2-3
V gene: TRBV19
CDR3 protein: CASSKTTGRSTDTQYF

J gene: TRBJ2-4
V gene: TRBV10-2
CDR3 protein: CASSLGLAGSQAKNIQYF

J gene: TRBJ1-4
V gene: TRBV7-3
CDR3 protein: CASSFREELMKNCFF

J gene: TRBJ2-7
V gene: TRBV11-2
CDR3 protein: CASSPRRVWSYEQYF

J gene: TRBJ2-7
V gene: TRBV2
CDR3 protein: CASSEGGGQTYEQYF

J gene: TRBJ2-2
V gene: TRBV28
CDR3 protein: CASSRGFSANTGELFF

J gene: TRBJ2-7
V gene: TRBV3-1
CDR3 protein: CASSTFDRGEQYF

J gene: TRBJ2-7
V gene: TRBV12-3/TRBV12-4
CDR3 protein: CASSLGEGSEQYF